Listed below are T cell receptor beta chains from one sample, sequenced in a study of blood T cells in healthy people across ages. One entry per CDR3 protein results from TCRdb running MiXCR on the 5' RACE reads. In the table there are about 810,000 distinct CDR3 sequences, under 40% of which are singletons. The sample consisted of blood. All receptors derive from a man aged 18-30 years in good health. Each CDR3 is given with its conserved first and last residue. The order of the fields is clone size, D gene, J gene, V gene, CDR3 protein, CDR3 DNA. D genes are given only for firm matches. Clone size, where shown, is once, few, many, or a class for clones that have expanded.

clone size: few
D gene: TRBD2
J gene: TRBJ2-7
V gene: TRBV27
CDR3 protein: CASRPLPGLAPYEQYF
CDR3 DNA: TGTGCCAGCAGACCATTACCGGGACTAGCTCCCTACGAGCAGTACTTC

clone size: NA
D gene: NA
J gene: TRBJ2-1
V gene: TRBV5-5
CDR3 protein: CASSPYPQETGTNEQFF
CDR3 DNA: TGTGCCAGCAGCCCCTACCCCCAGGAGACGGGCACCAATGAGCAGTTCTTC

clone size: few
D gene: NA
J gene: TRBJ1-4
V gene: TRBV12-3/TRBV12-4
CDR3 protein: CASSFGTETNEKLFF
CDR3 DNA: TGTGCCAGCAGTTTCGGGACGGAAACTAATGAAAAACTGTTTTTT

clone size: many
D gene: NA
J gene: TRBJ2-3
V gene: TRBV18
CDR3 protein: CASSPLEEDTQYF
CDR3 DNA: TGTGCCAGCTCACCACTTGAGGAAGATACGCAGTATTTT

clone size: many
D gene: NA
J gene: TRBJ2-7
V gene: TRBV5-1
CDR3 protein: CASSLDGTEYEQYF
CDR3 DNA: TGCGCCAGCAGCTTGGATGGGACGGAATACGAGCAGTACTTC

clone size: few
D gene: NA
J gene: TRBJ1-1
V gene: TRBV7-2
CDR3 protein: CASSLVGGQNTEAFF
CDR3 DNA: TGTGCCAGCAGCTTAGTCGGGGGTCAGAACACTGAAGCTTTCTTT

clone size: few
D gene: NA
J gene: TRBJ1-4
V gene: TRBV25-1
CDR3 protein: CASSGLIPRDEKLFF
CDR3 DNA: TGTGCCAGCAGCGGCCTCATCCCTAGGGATGAAAAACTGTTTTTT

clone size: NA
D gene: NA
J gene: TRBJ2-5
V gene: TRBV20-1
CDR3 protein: CSASFAGYQETQYF
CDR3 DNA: TGCAGTGCTAGTTTCGCGGGGTACCAAGAGACCCAGTACTTC

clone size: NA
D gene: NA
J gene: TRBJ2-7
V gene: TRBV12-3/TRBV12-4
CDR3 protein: CASSLDVKGSYEQYF
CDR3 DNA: TGTGCCAGCAGTTTAGATGTAAAGGGTTCCTACGAGCAGTACTTC

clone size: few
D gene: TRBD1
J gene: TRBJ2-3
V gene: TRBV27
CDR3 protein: CASTQGQGPDTQYF
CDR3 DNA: TGTGCCAGCACTCAAGGACAGGGACCAGATACGCAGTATTTT

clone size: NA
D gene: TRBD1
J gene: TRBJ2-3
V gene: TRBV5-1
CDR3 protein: CASSYPETGGADTQYF
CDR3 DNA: TGCGCCAGCAGCTATCCGGAGACAGGGGGCGCAGATACGCAGTATTTT

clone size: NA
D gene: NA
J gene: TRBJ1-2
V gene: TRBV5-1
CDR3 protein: CASRLGTVDGYTF
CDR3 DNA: TGCGCCAGCAGGCTTGGAACAGTTGATGGCTACACCTTC

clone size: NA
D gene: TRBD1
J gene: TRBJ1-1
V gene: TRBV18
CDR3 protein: CASSLPGQEISEAFF
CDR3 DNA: TGTGCCAGCTCGCTGCCGGGACAGGAAATTTCTGAAGCTTTCTTT

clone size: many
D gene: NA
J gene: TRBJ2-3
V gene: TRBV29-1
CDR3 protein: CSVDGQSSTDTQYF
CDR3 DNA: TGCAGCGTTGATGGTCAGTCTAGCACAGATACGCAGTATTTT

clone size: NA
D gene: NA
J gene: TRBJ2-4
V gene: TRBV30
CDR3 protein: CAWSVIGPRRYF
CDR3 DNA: TGTGCCTGGAGTGTAATAGGACCGCGGCGGTACTTC

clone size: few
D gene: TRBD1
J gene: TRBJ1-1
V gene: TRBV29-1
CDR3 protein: CSVTRTGDRTEAFF
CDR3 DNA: TGCAGCGTTACCCGGACAGGGGACAGAACTGAAGCTTTCTTT

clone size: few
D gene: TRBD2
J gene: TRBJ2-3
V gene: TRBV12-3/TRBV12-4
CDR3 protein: CASKLGLAGTLGTQYF
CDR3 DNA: TGTGCCAGCAAGCTCGGACTAGCGGGTACTCTGGGTACGCAGTATTTT

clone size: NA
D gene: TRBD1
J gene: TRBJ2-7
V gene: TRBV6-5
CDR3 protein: CASTPRDRGNEQYF
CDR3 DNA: TGTGCCAGCACCCCAAGGGACAGGGGGAACGAGCAGTACTTC

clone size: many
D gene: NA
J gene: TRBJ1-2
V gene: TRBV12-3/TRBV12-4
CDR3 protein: CASSLGAVSSYGYTF
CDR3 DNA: TGTGCCAGCAGTTTAGGCGCGGTTTCCAGCTATGGCTACACCTTC

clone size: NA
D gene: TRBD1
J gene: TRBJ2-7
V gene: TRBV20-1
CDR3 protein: CSANAIKGQSYNEQYF
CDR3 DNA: TGCAGTGCTAATGCCATTAAGGGACAGAGCTACAATGAGCAGTACTTC

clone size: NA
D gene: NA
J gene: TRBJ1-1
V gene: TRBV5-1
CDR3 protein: CASRKGTVDTEAFF
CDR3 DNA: TGCGCCAGCAGAAAGGGCACCGTTGACACTGAAGCTTTCTTT

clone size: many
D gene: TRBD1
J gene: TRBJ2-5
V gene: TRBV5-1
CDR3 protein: CASSLTGGQETQYF
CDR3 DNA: TGCGCCAGCAGCTTGACAGGGGGACAAGAGACCCAGTACTTC

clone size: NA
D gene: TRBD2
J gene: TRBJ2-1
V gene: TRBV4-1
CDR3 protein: CASSQDSSPGLGGQFF
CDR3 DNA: TGCGCCAGCAGCCAAGATTCGTCCCCGGGACTAGGGGGGCAGTTCTTC

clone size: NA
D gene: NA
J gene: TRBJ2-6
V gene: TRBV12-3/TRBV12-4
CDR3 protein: CASTLQKFSGANVLTF
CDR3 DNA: TGTGCCAGCACCCTCCAGAAATTCTCTGGGGCCAACGTCCTGACTTTC

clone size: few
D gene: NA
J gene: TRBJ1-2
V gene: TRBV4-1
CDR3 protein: CASSQVAEIYGYTF
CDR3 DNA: TGCGCCAGCAGCCAAGTGGCTGAGATCTATGGCTACACCTTC

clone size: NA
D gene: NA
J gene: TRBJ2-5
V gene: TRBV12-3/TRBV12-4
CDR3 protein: CASAGGLQETQYF
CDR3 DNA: TGTGCCAGCGCTGGCGGCCTCCAAGAGACCCAGTACTTC

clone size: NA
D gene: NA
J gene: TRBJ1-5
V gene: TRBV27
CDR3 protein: CASSFLVDQPQHF
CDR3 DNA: TGTGCCAGCAGTTTCCTGGTCGATCAGCCCCAGCATTTT

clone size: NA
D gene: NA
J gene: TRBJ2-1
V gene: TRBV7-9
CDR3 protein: CASSSLGTSNEQFF
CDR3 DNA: TGTGCCAGCAGCTCTCTCGGGACCAGCAATGAGCAGTTCTTC

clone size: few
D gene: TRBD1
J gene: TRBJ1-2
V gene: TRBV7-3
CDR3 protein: CAKRIRDRVDYGYTF
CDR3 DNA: TGTGCGAAAAGGATAAGGGACAGGGTGGATTATGGCTACACCTTC

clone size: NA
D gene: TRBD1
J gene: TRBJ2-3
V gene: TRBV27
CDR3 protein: CASSYTTGTGDTQYF
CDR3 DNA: TGTGCCAGCAGTTATACGACAGGGACGGGGGATACGCAGTATTTT

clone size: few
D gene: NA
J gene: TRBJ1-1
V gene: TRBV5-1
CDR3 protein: CASSLEVLVTLLGTEAFF
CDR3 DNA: TGCGCCAGCAGCTTGGAGGTATTGGTAACCCTTCTGGGCACTGAAGCTTTCTTT

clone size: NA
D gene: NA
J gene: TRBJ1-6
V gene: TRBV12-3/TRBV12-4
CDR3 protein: CASSLVQGSPLHF
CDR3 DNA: TGTGCCAGCAGTTTAGTTCAGGGTTCACCCCTCCACTTT

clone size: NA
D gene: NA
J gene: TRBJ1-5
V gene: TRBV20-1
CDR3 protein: CSARDLGQGLGQPQHF
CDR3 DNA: TGCAGTGCTAGAGATCTTGGGCAGGGATTAGGCCAGCCCCAGCATTTT

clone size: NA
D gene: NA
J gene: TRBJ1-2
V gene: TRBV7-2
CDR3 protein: CASSLVVGDDGYTF
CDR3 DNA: TGTGCCAGCAGCTTAGTAGTGGGGGACGATGGCTACACCTTC

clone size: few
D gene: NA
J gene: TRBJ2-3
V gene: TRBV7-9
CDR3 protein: CASSLEWSQRDTQYF
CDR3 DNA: TGTGCCAGCAGCTTAGAGTGGTCTCAGAGAGATACGCAGTATTTT

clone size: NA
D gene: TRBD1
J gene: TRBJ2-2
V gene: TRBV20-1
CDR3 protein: CSARDPAGTGGTGELFF
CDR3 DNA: TGCAGTGCTAGAGATCCCGCCGGGACAGGGGGCACCGGGGAGCTGTTTTTT

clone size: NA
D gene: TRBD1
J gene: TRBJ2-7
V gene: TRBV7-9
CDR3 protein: CASSSTDRDAEQYF
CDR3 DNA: TGTGCCAGCAGCTCTACGGACAGGGACGCCGAGCAGTACTTC

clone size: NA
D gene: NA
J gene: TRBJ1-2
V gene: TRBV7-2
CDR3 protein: CASSLSVQADGYTF
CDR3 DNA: TGTGCCAGCAGCTTATCCGTCCAAGCGGATGGCTACACCTTC

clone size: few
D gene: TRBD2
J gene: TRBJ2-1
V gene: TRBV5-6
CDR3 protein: CASREGLAGNNEQFF
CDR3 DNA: TGTGCCAGCAGGGAGGGGCTAGCGGGGAACAATGAGCAGTTCTTC

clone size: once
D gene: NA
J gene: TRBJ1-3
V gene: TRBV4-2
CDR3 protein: CASSQVMGRDYGNTIYF
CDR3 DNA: TGTGCCAGCAGCCAAGTTATGGGAAGAGACTATGGAAACACCATATATTTT

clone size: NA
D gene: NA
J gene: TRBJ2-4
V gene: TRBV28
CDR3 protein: CATGSAKNIQYF
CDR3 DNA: TGTGCCACAGGGAGCGCCAAAAACATTCAGTACTTC

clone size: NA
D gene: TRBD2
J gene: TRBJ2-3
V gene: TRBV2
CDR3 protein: CAIPARGGSDTQYF
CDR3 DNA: TGTGCCATCCCCGCGCGGGGGGGGTCAGATACGCAGTATTTT

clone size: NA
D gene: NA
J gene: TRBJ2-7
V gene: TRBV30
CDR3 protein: CAWSPLAGASYEQYF
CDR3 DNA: TGTGCCTGGAGTCCCCTGGCGGGGGCCTCCTACGAGCAGTACTTC

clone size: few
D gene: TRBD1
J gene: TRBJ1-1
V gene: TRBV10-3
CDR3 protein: CAIRDLQGATEAFF
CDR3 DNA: TGTGCCATCAGGGATCTACAGGGGGCGACTGAAGCTTTCTTT

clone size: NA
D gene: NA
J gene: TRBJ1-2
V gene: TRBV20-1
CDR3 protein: CSASGKYGYTF
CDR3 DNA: TGCAGTGCTAGCGGGAAGTATGGCTACACCTTC

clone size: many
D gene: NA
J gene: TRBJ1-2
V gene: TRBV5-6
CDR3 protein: CASSLAGQNYGYTF
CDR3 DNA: TGTGCCAGCAGCTTAGCGGGGCAGAACTATGGCTACACCTTC

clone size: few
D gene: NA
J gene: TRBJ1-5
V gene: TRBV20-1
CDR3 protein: CSARSSRTAYQPQHF
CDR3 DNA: TGCAGTGCTAGGTCTTCCCGGACAGCTTATCAGCCCCAGCATTTT

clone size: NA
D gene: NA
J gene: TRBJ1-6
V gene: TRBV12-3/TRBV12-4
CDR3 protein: CASSLKLAGSSYNSPLHF
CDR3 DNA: TGTGCCAGCAGTTTAAAACTGGCGGGCAGCTCCTATAATTCACCCCTCCACTTT

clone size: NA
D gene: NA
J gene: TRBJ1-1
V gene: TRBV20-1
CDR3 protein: CSTRKGGLNTEAFF
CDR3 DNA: TGCAGTACCCGGAAGGGCGGCTTGAACACTGAAGCTTTCTTT

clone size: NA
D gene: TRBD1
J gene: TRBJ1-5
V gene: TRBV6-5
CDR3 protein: CASSRTGATNQPQHF
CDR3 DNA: TGTGCCAGCAGTCGGACAGGCGCCACGAATCAGCCCCAGCATTTT

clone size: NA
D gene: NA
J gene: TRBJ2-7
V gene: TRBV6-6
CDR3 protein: CASSSNQHPNYEQYF
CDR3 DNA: TGTGCCAGCAGTTCTAACCAACATCCAAATTACGAGCAGTACTTC

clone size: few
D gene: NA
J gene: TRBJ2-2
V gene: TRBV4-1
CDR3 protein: CASSQDLGELFF
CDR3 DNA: TGCGCCAGCAGCCAAGATCTGGGGGAGCTGTTTTTT

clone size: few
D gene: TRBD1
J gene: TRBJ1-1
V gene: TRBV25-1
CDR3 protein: CASSVAGTGGSEAFF
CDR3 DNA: TGTGCCAGCAGTGTCGCCGGGACAGGGGGCTCTGAAGCTTTCTTT

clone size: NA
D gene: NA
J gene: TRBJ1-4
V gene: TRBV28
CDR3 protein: CASSLSRVEKLFF
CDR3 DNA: TGTGCCAGCAGTTTGTCCCGGGTAGAAAAACTGTTTTTT

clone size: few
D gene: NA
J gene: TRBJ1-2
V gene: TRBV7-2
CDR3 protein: CASSPQVDINYGYTF
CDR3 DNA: TGTGCCAGCAGCCCCCAGGTGGACATTAACTATGGCTACACCTTC

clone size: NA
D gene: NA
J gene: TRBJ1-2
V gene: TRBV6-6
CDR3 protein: CASRGERAGYTF
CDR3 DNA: TGTGCCAGCCGGGGAGAAAGGGCCGGCTACACCTTC

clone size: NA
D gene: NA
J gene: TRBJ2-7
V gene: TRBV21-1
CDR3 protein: CARQRDNGCHEQYF
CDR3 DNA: TGTGCCCGCCAGCGGGACAATGGGTGTCACGAGCAGTACTTC

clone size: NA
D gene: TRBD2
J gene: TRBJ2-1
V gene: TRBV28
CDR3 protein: CASSPGLGRGEQFF
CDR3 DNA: TGTGCCAGCAGCCCGGGACTAGGACGGGGAGAGCAGTTCTTC